This entry describes one T cell receptor (beta chain). Which antigen it targets is not known. One end of the junction does not line up with germline, which may come from a read error. The sample belongs to a study of blood T cells in healthy people across ages (dated by TCRdb to 2013 to 2016). Context from the whole study: Template switching captured roughly one uniquely barcoded TCR beta cDNA molecule per two T cells in model experiments. Age-related changes in TCR beta repertoire diversity were measured in the study by deep sequencing normalized with unique cDNA molecular identifiers. Donors were grouped into four age groups: young (average approximately 16 years), middle-aged (about 40), aged (62) and long-lived (approximately 81). To avoid experimental bias, donors of different ages were distributed randomly across sequencing lanes. Using the same blood draw, the study looked at two additional independent replicas of 1 million unique cDNA reads for two donors, one aged 18 to 29 and the other aged 80 or older. Findings and caveats that apply to the study as a whole: Estimates of total diversity from one million sequenced T cells were regarded as lower bounds and underestimates. Since profiling was done on bulk unsorted PBMCs, naive and antigen-experienced compartments could not be conclusively compared. Compared with the aged group, more naive CD4+ T cells, fewer expanded clones and increased TCR diversity were shown by the long-lived group, suggesting age selection. As age increased, observed TCR beta diversity per million T cells dropped in a roughly linear way, and a significant reduction was already evident by age around 41. Because donor CMV infection status was unknown, age-related changes in expanded clonotypes were potentially confounded. There was a strong correlation between observed TCR beta diversity and the percentage of naive T cells measured by flow cytometry.

CDR3 length: 14 amino acids, cysteine to phenylalanine. Kept here is only the CDR3 DNA, which spans 42 bases and is read in frame from base 1. CDR1 and CDR2, looked up from the germline V gene, are SQVTM and ANQGSEA. Systemically healthy Caucasian individuals from Russia, over 30 in total and aged roughly 6 to 95 years, were included as donors. Roughly 11 milliliters of peripheral blood were drawn from each donor into EDTA-treated Vacutainer tubes. Ficoll-Paque density-gradient centrifugation was used to isolate PBMCs, with at least 7 million per sample. Total RNA was extracted from PBMCs with Trizol reagent, with at least 5.5 micrograms obtained per sample. For every donor, an aliquot of PBMCs went through flow cytometry to measure the percentages of naive CD45RAhigh/CD27high T cells. The method was 5' RACE. Sequenced using an Illumina HiSeq 2500. A second PCR of about 6 to 11 cycles was run with a J-beta primer mix and a sample-barcoded 5' primer. Each TCR beta cDNA molecule received a unique molecular identifier from a template-switch 5' adaptor carrying 12 random nucleotides. Each sample yielded at least 3 million CDR3-containing paired-end reads. All of the RNA was converted into first-strand cDNA using the Mint cDNA synthesis kit, with a TRBC-specific oligonucleotide serving as the primer. Following uracil-DNA glycosylase treatment, a first 18-cycle PCR with universal primers M1SS and BC2_uni_R was performed on all cDNA. In the authors' own workflow: For normalization, 1 million high-quality reads were randomly selected from each sample, with every read carrying a distinct molecular identifier. Instead of being binned into consensus sequences, reads with shared molecular identifiers were discarded. CDR3 identification, clonotype clustering and error correction used MiTCR with a Q25 quality threshold and the strictest error-elimination algorithm. A nonparametric unseen species model with Euler transformation was used to estimate a lower bound on total TCR beta diversity. Using fastp trimming at Q25 and MiXCR clonotype assembly, TCRdb reanalyzed the public sequencing data and kept in-frame beta chains. Entries are consolidated by CDR3 protein sequence, retaining the most common genes and DNA. The V and J calls were not made by the authors but by TCRdb's processing. This sample comprises about 730,000 distinct CDR3 sequences, roughly 47% of them detected only once. The ten largest clones add up to more than 20% of the sample.

The sequence is built from TRBV29-1 and TRBJ2-3, with a weak D call of TRBD1 (5 bases match). Sequenced: blood. This TCR was recovered from a woman aged 55-69 years in good health. The DNA is as follows: TGCAGCGTTGAAGGGGCTGACAGCACAGATGCGCAGTATTTT. Its coded protein is CSVEGADSTDAQYF.